These T cell receptor beta chains were read from a single sample in a study of cytomegalovirus exposure and HLA in healthy donors. Sequencing used immunoSEQ multiplex PCR; TCRdb keeps in-frame clones, though not all of them. The sample consists of about 160,000 clones, around three quarters of them appearing once. The sequenced sample consisted of PBMCs. The receptors derive from a man aged 45-65 years in good health and CMV-seropositive. Each CDR3 is given with its conserved first and last residue. A D gene is named only where the DNA matches it firmly.

v_gene	j_gene	d_gene	CDR3aa	CDR3nt
TRBV18	TRBJ2-5	TRBD2	CASSPITSGGQETQYF	TGTGCCAGCTCACCAATCACTAGCGGGGGCCAAGAGACCCAGTACTTC
TRBV2	TRBJ2-1	TRBD2	CASRETSGGARNEQFF	TGTGCCAGCAGAGAGACTAGCGGGGGGGCCCGGAATGAGCAGTTCTTC
TRBV4-1	TRBJ2-7	-	CASSRVSRDTPFEQYF	TGCGCCAGCAGCCGTGTCAGCCGGGACACTCCCTTTGAGCAGTACTTC
TRBV6-5	TRBJ1-1	-	CASSYSGHAEAFF	TGTGCCAGCAGTTATTCCGGACATGCTGAAGCTTTCTTT
TRBV27	TRBJ2-7	-	CASSLGQPYEQYF	TGTGCCAGCAGTTTGGGGCAACCCTACGAGCAGTACTTC
TRBV28	TRBJ2-1	TRBD2	CASRQVSSGNHNEQFF	TGTGCCAGCAGACAAGTCTCTAGCGGAAATCACAATGAGCAGTTCTTC
TRBV28	TRBJ1-2	TRBD1	CASSRDRGRANYGYTF	TGTGCCAGCAGTCGGGACAGGGGGCGAGCTAACTATGGCTACACCTTC
TRBV13	TRBJ1-1	-	CASSLLQSEAFF	TGTGCCAGCAGCTTACTACAGTCTGAAGCTTTCTTT
TRBV25-1	TRBJ1-2	TRBD1	CASSEFGQGKTNYGYTF	TGTGCCAGCAGTGAATTCGGACAGGGCAAAACTAACTATGGCTACACCTTC
TRBV5-1	TRBJ1-1	TRBD1	CASTGQGAGNTEAFF	TGCGCCAGCACTGGACAGGGGGCTGGGAACACTGAAGCTTTCTTT
TRBV7-9	TRBJ2-2	TRBD2	CASSGLAAPTGELFF	TGTGCCAGCAGCGGACTAGCGGCTCCGACCGGGGAGCTGTTTTTT
TRBV9	TRBJ2-7	-	CASSVGAEAYEQYF	TGTGCCAGCAGCGTAGGGGCGGAGGCCTACGAGCAGTACTTC
TRBV6-1	TRBJ1-4	TRBD1	CASSEQTGSNEKLFF	TGTGCCAGCAGTGAACAGACAGGGTCAAATGAAAAACTGTTTTTT
TRBV18	TRBJ1-6	-	CASSPWSFNSPLHF	TGTGCCAGCTCACCATGGAGTTTTAATTCACCCCTCCACTTT
TRBV25-1	TRBJ1-6	TRBD1	CASSGGTGISPLHF	TGTGCCAGCAGTGGAGGGACAGGGATCTCACCCCTCCACTTT
TRBV6-1	TRBJ2-7	-	CATEDISYEQYF	TGTGCCACCGAGGACATCTCCTACGAGCAGTACTTC